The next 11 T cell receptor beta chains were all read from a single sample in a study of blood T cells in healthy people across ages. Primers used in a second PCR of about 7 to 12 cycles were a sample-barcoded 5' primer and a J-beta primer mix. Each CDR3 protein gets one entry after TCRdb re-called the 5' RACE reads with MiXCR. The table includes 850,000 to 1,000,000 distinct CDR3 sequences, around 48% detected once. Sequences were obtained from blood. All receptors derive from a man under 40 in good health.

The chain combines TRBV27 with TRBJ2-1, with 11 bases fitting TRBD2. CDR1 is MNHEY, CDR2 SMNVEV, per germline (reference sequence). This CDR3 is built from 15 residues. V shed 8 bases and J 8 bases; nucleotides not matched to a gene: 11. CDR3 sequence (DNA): TGTGCCAGCGAGGCCGGGACTAGCGGTATCCATGAGCAGTTCTTC. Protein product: CASEAGTSGIHEQFF.

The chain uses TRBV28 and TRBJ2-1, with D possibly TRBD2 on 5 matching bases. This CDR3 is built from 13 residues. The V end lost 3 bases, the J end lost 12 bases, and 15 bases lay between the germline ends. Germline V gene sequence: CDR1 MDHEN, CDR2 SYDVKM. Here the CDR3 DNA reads TGTGCCAGCAGTTTCGGTGGCGTGGGAGTGCAGTTCTTC. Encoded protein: CASSFGGVGVQFF.

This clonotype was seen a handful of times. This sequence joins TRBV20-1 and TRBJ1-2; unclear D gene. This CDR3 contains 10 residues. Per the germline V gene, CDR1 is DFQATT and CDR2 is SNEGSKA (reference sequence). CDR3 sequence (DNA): TGCAGCACCCGGGGTCATGGCTACACCTTC. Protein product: CSTRGHGYTF.

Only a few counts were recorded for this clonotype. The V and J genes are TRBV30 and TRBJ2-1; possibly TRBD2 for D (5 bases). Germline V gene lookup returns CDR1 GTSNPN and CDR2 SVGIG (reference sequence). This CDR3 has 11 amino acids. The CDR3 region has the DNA TGTACGGGGAGCTCCTACAATGAGCAGTTCTTC. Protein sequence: CTGSSYNEQFF.

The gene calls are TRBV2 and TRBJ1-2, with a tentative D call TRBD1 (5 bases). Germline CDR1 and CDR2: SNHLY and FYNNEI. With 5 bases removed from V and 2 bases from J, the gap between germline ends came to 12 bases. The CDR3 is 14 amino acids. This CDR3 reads CASSQGAGNYGYTF. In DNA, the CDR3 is TGTGCCAGCAGTCAAGGGGCAGGGAACTATGGCTACACCTTC.

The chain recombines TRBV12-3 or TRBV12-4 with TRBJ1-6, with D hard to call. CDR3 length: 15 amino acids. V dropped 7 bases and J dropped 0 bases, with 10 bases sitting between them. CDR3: CASTLTSSYNSPLHF. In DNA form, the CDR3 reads TGTGCCAGCACCCTGACCAGCTCCTATAATTCACCCCTCCACTTT.

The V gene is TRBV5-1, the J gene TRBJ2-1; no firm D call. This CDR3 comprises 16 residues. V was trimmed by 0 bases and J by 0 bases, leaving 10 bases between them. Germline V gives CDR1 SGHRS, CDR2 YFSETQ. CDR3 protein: CASSLEPGSSYNEQFF. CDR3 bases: TGCGCCAGCAGCTTGGAGCCGGGCAGCTCCTACAATGAGCAGTTCTTC.

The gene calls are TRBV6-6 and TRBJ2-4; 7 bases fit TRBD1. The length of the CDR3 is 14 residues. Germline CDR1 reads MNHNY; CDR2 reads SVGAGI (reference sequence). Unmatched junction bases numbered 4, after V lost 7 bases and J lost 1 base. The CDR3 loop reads CASTLDRAKNIQYF. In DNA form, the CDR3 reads TGTGCCAGCACTCTGGACAGGGCCAAAAACATTCAGTACTTC.

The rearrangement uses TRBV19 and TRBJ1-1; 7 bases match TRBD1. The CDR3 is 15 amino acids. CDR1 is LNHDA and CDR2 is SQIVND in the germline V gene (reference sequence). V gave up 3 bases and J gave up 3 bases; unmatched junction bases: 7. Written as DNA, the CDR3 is TGTGCCAGTAGTATCTCCGCCAGGGGGGACACTGAAGCTTTCTTT. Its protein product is CASSISARGDTEAFF.

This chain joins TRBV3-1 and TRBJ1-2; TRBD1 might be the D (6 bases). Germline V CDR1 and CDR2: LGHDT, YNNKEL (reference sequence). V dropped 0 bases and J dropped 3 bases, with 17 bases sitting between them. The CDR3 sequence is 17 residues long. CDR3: CASSQDGRGAKDYGYTF. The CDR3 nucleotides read TGTGCCAGCAGCCAAGATGGGCGGGGGGCGAAGGACTATGGCTACACCTTC.

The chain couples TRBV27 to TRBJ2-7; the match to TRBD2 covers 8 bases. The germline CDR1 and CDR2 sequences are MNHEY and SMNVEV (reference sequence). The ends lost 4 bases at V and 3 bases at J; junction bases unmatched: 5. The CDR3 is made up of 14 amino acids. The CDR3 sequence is CASSSHRGGYEQYF. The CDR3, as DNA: TGTGCCAGCAGTTCGCACCGGGGGGGCTACGAGCAGTACTTC.